The clone carrying this T cell receptor beta chain came up many times. These data are taken from a study of early T cells in non-severe SARS-CoV-2 infection. About the study: Sequencing used unsorted whole-blood bulk RNA, so chains lack pairing.

MiXCR, applied by TCRdb to the 5' RACE reads, yields one record per CDR3 protein. This sample has about 27,000 distinct CDR3 sequences, with 4.4% found just once. The CDR3 length is 11 residues. The V end lost 4 bases, the J end lost 7 bases, and 5 bases lay between the germline ends. CDR1 is MNHEY and CDR2 is SMNVEV in the germline V gene (reference sequence). This chain joins TRBV27 and TRBJ2-1; a possible D gene is TRBD2 (5 bases). The source material was whole blood. This clonotype was obtained from an adult who was a healthcare worker with PCR-confirmed SARS-CoV-2 infection or an uninfected control (not recorded which). The CDR3, as DNA: TGTGCCAGCAGTTCGGGGAATGAGCAGTTCTTC. Protein product: CASSSGNEQFF.